This T cell receptor beta chain was sequenced during a study of T cells after yellow fever vaccination (dated by TCRdb to about 2019). About the study as a whole: The SMART-Seq v4 Ultra Low Input RNA kit was used to prepare libraries from fractions with low cell numbers. Two healthy male donors, one aged 18 to 29 and one aged 30 to 39 years, made up the cohort. Bulk PBMC replicates and cell subsets were isolated from blood drawn at multiple timepoints before and after both primary and secondary immunization. To track T-cell clones before and after primary and booster YFV17D yellow fever vaccination, bulk TCR alpha and beta repertoires were sequenced longitudinally.

TCR cDNA was synthesized by 5'RACE template switching, through which a universal primer site and unique molecular identifiers were introduced. Priming of cDNA synthesis was performed from both the TCR alpha and TCR beta constant segments. Libraries were amplified in two PCR steps, with sample barcodes and sequencing adapters added in the second step. Sequencing of libraries was performed on Illumina HiSeq 2500 (2x100 bp) or NovaSeq (2x150 bp). The study's processing was this. MIGEC handled demultiplexing of reads and collapsing into UMI consensus sequences, while MiXCR performed V(D)J alignment. Clonotypes responding to the vaccine were identified with edgeR on replicate PBMC samples, with the criteria of FDR below 0.01 and a log2 fold change above 5 up to day 15. CD4 or CD8 identity was assigned to each bulk clonotype according to whether the clonotype was present at higher abundance in the sequenced CD4 repertoire or the sequenced CD8 repertoire. TCRdb itself trimmed the public reads at Q25 with fastp, ran MiXCR and retained productive beta chains. Each record represents a unique CDR3 protein, reported with the most common genes and DNA among its rows. V and J calls and clone size were set by TCRdb, not the authors. The sample includes about 330,000 distinct CDR3 sequences, with around 7.3% observed a single time. Jointly, the top ten make up 15% to 20% of the sample.

Broader findings and caveats from the paper: A small fraction of clonotypes appeared in both the CD4 and CD8 compartments, likely as a result of convergent recombination. Only a couple of donors were included in the study, so the extent to which the findings can be generalized is limited. Compared with the primary T-cell response, the secondary T-cell response was weaker but faster, peaking on day 5 rather than day 15. Computational filtering was required because FACS-sorted repertoires could contain abundant contaminating clonotypes from the bulk population. After the booster, most clones that had expanded after primary vaccination were detected again (approximately 95% of CD4 and 88% of CD8), suggesting broad maintenance of memory.

Unmatched junction bases come to 12, with V trimmed by 5 bases and J by 9 bases. From a lookup of the germline V gene (reference sequence), CDR1 and CDR2 are MNHEY and SMNVEV. Inclusive of the bounding cysteine and phenylalanine, the CDR3 is 15 residues long. Just CDR3 DNA is preserved here, 45 bases in frame from base 1. The treatment or condition label, as the study defines it: live attenuated yellow fever vaccine strain. At every blood-draw timepoint, two biological replicates of bulk PBMCs were collected. PBMCs were isolated from peripheral blood using a standard Ficoll-Paque protocol. RNA was extracted with TriZol from bulk PBMCs, CD4 and CD8 fractions, and dextramer-positive and dextramer-negative fractions. As concerns this clonotype: Its antigen target is currently unknown. No base qualities exist here, and no much larger clone lies one base off it.

This TCR was sampled from a man between 18 and 29 years old who received the YFV17D yellow fever vaccine. Sequences were derived from PBMCs, sampled roughly 46 days after the first yellow fever vaccination. Here the chain combines TRBV27 and TRBJ2-1, and 8 junctional nucleotides match TRBD2. The CDR3 loop reads CASSPNRGGQGEQFF. The DNA is TGTGCCAGCAGTCCAAATCGGGGGGGCCAAGGTGAGCAGTTCTTC.